This T cell receptor beta chain was sequenced for a study of long-term antiretroviral therapy in people with HIV. The run of the v3.0 immunoSEQ assay was at survey level. Assay: immunoSEQ multiplex PCR; the TCRdb copy retains only in-frame clones and omits some. The table shows fewer than 20,000 clones, with roughly 73% occurring only once. About this clone: The antigen is undetermined.

Broader study findings: An increase in diversity followed ART, yet levels stayed below transplant donor controls.

The trim removed 5 bases at V and 2 bases at J, leaving 6 bases unmatched. Per the germline V gene, CDR1 is SNHLY and CDR2 is FYNNEI. The CDR3 is made up of 14 amino acids. The sample consisted of unsorted PBMCs, taken at the start of antiretroviral therapy, before treatment. This clonotype was sampled from a woman between 35 and 50 years old with HIV. The V call is TRBV2, the J call TRBJ2-7; 7 positions agree with TRBD1. CDR3 nucleotides: TGTGCCAGCAGTTTTGACAGGGACGCCTACGAGCAGTACTTC. This sequence encodes CASSFDRDAYEQYF.